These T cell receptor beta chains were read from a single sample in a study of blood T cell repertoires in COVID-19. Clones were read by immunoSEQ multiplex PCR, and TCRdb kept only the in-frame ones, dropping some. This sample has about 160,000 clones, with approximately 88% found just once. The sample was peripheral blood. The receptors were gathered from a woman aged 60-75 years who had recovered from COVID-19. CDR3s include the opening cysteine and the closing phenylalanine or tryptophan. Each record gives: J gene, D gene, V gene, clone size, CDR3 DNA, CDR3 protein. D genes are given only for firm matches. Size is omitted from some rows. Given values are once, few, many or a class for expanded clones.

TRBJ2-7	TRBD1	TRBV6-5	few	TGTGCCACTCGCCGTGGACAGGCTCCTTACGAGCAGTACTTC	CATRRGQAPYEQYF
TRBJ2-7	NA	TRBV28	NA	TGTGCCAGCAGTCCCTATAAGGCGGACTCGGAAGAGCAGTACTTC	CASSPYKADSEEQYF
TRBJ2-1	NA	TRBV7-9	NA	TGTGCCAGCTCATTCCAAAGGAAAAGGGGAGGCAATGAGCAGTTCTTC	CASSFQRKRGGNEQFF
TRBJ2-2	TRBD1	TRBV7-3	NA	TGTGCCAGCAGCTCCAACAGGGGGGTCGGGGAGCTGTTTTTT	CASSSNRGVGELFF
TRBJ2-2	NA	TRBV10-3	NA	TGTGCCATCAGTGAAATTTTGCCGGCGAACACCGGGGAGCTGTTTTTT	CAISEILPANTGELFF
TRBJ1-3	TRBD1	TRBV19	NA	TGTGCCAGCCGGGACAGTAACTCTGGAAACACCATATATTTT	CASRDSNSGNTIYF
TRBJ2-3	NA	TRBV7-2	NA	TGTGCCAGCAGCTTAATCGGGGGGCACTACACAGATACGCAGTATTTT	CASSLIGGHYTDTQYF
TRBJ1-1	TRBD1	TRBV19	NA	TGTGCCAGTAGTCTCCTAGCCCGACAGGGGAACACTGAAGCTTTCTTT	CASSLLARQGNTEAFF
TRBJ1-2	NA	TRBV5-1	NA	TGCGCCAGCAGCTTGGATTTCGAGGGTAGTGGCTACACCTTC	CASSLDFEGSGYTF
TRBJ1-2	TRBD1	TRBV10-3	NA	TGTGCCATCAGTGAGCAAACAGGGGGGTTCGGCTACACCTTC	CAISEQTGGFGYTF
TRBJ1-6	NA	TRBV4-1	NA	TGCGCCAGCAGCCAGTGGTACAGGAACCCCTATAATTCACCCCTCCACTTT	CASSQWYRNPYNSPLHF
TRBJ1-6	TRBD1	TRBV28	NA	TGTGCCAGCACCGTCGGGACAGGGGCTTCACCCCTCCACTTT	CASTVGTGASPLHF
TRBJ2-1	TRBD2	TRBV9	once	TGTGCCAGCAGCCCATGGGGGGGTGAGAACAATGAGCAGTTCTTC	CASSPWGGENNEQFF
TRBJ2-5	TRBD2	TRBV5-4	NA	TGTGCCAGCACCCGGGGGGGCTCAGAGACCCAGTACTTC	CASTRGGSETQYF
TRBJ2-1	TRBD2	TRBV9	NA	TGTGCCAGCAGCGCCCGCCCTGGGGGGGGCTCCTACAATGAGCAGTTCTTC	CASSARPGGGSYNEQFF
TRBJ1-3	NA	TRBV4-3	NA	TGCGCCAGCAGTCCCGCGAGCTCTGGAAACACCATATATTTT	CASSPASSGNTIYF
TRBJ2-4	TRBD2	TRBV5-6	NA	TGTGCCAGCAGCTTGGGGCTACGGGGGGACATTCAGTACTTC	CASSLGLRGDIQYF
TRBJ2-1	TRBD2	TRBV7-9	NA	TGTGCCAGCAGCTTAGGTCGTGCGGGGGGCCCTCGCAATGAGCAGTTCTTC	CASSLGRAGGPRNEQFF
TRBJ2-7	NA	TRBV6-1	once	TGTGCCAGCAGTGGAGCCGGGGACTCCTACGAGCAGTACTTC	CASSGAGDSYEQYF
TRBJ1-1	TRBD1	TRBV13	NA	TGTGCCAGCAGCCGGGACAGGTGGAACACTGAAGCTTTCTTT	CASSRDRWNTEAFF
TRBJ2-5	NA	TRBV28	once	TGTGCCAGCAGTTCCCGGCTCGGAGGCACCACGATGCTTGAGACCCAGTACTTC	CASSSRLGGTTMLETQYF
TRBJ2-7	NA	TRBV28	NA	TGTGCCAGCAGTTTATGGAGCGAGCAGTACTTC	CASSLWSEQYF
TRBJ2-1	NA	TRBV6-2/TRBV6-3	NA	TGTGCCAGCAGCACCACAGGGATAATTAATGAGCAGTTCTTC	CASSTTGIINEQFF
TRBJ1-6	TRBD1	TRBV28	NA	TGTGCCAGCAGTCCCGCCGGGACAGTGTGGGAGTCACCCCTCCACTTT	CASSPAGTVWESPLHF
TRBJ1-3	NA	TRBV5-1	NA	TGCGCCAGCAGCTTGGCCGGGGGGGCTTACGGAAACACCATATATTTT	CASSLAGGAYGNTIYF
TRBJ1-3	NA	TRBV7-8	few	TGTGCCAGCAGCTTATCCTACTCGGGGGACACCATATATTTT	CASSLSYSGDTIYF
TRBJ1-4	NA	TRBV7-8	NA	TGTGCCAGCAGCCATACAAGGACAGTGCTCTCCTATGAAAAACTGTTTTTT	CASSHTRTVLSYEKLFF
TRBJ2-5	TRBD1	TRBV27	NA	TGTGCCAGCAGTTTACATGCGGGACAGGGGGGAGTTAGGGAGACCCAGTACTTC	CASSLHAGQGGVRETQYF
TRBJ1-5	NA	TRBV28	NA	TGTGCCAGCAGCTTGGCAGGCAATCAGCCCCAGCATTTT	CASSLAGNQPQHF
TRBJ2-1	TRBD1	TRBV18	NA	TGTGCCAGCTCACCCGACAGGGGGCGCCCCAATGAGCAGTTCTTC	CASSPDRGRPNEQFF
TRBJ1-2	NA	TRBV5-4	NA	TGTGCCAGCAGCTTGTGGGAGCGGGGCTATGGCTACACCTTC	CASSLWERGYGYTF
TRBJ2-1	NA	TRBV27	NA	TGTGCCGTACAGGCCCAAAGCTCCTACAATGAGCAGTTCTTC	CAVQAQSSYNEQFF
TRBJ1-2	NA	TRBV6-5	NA	TGTGCCAGCAGTTGGGCACAGGGAGAGGGCTACACCTTC	CASSWAQGEGYTF
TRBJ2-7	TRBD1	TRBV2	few	TGTGCCACCAAAACATCCCGGGACAGCAGCTCCTACGAGCAGTACTTC	CATKTSRDSSSYEQYF
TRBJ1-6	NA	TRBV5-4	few	TGTGCCAGCAGCTTGGCCGGGAAGGATTCACCCCTCCACTTT	CASSLAGKDSPLHF
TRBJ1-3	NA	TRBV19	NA	TGTGCCAGTAGCGGGTTGAGCTCTGGAAACACCATATATTTT	CASSGLSSGNTIYF
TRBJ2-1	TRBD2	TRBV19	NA	TGTGCCAGTACCCTAACTAGCGGCCCCCCCAGTGAGCAGTTCTTC	CASTLTSGPPSEQFF
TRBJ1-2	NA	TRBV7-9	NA	TGTGCCAGCAGCTTAGAACTCTATGGCTACACCTTC	CASSLELYGYTF
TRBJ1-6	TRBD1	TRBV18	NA	TGTGCCAGCTCCCCCCGAACAGGGGGCTCGTATAATTCACCCCTCCACTTT	CASSPRTGGSYNSPLHF
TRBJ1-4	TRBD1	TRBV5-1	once	TGCGCCAGCAGCTCGCAGGCAATCCCCCGGGACAGGGACGAAAAACTGTTTTTT	CASSSQAIPRDRDEKLFF
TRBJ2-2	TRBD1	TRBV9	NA	TGTGCCAGCAGCGTAGCGTTAGGGGGCTTTGTCGGGGAGCTGTTTTTT	CASSVALGGFVGELFF
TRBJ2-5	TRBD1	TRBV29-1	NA	TGCAGCGTTGAGGACAGGGTCCAAGAGACCCAGTACTTC	CSVEDRVQETQYF
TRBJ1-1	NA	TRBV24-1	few	TGTGCCACCAGGGGGACTGTCGACACTGAAGCTTTCTTT	CATRGTVDTEAFF
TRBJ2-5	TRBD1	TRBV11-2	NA	TGTGCCAGCAGCATCACGGACAGGGAGACCCAGTACTTC	CASSITDRETQYF
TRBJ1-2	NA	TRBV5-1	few	TGCGCCAGCAGCCCTGCGGGGGACGGCTACACCTTC	CASSPAGDGYTF
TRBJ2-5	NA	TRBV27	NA	TGTGCCAGCAGCACAGGGCTACAAGAGACCCAGTACTTC	CASSTGLQETQYF
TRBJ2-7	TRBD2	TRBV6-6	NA	TGTGCCAGCAGCTTAGCGGGGGGCGACGAGCAGTACTTC	CASSLAGGDEQYF
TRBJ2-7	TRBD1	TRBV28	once	TGTGCCAGCAGTTCATGGGACAGGAGCTCATGGGACTTC	CASSSWDRSSWDF
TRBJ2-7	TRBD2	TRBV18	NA	TGTGCCAGCTCACCCATAGCGGGGGGACGCCACGAGCAGTACTTC	CASSPIAGGRHEQYF
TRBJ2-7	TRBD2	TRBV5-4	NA	TGTGCCAGCACTCCCGGACTAGCGGTCGGGGAGCAGTACTTC	CASTPGLAVGEQYF
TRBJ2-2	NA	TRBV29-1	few	TGCAGCGTTTCCCCATCCCAGAACACCGGGGAGCTGTTTTTT	CSVSPSQNTGELFF
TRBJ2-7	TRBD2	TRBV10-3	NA	TGTGCCATCAGTAGCGGGGGGCTATCCTACGAGCAGTACTTC	CAISSGGLSYEQYF
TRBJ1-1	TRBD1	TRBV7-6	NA	TGTGCCAGCAGCTTAGGGGCGGGACAGGGGGCGAACACTGAAGCTTTCTTT	CASSLGAGQGANTEAFF
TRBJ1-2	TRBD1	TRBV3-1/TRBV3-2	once	TGTGCCAGCAGCCAGTATCGGGGACAGGGGGATGGCTACACCTTC	CASSQYRGQGDGYTF
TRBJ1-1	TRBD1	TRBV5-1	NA	TGCGCCAGCAGCCCGCAAGGATTGACAGGGGACACTGAAGCTTTCTTT	CASSPQGLTGDTEAFF